This paragraph reports one TCR beta chain. Looked up from germline, CDR1 is SNHLY and CDR2 is FYNNEI. The CDR3 loop spans 15 amino acids. V lost 0 bases, J lost 5 bases, and 14 bases lay in between. The data belong to a study of blood T cell repertoires in COVID-19. For the study at large: Both acute and convalescent COVID-19 samples were obtained from the United States, Italy and Spain.

Source study methods: For nucleated cells, counts were estimated from reference gene primer amplification. The protocol was immunoSEQ multiplex PCR, while the TCRdb copy is restricted to in-frame clones and leaves out a portion. D and trimming come from the DNA, and the V and J calls and clone size come from that table. The table shows fewer than 85,000 clones, with approximately 80% occurring only once. The receptor comes from an elderly woman with active or convalescent COVID-19. Sequenced material: peripheral blood. The chain carries TRBV2 and TRBJ2-7; D perhaps matches TRBD2 (7 bases). CDR3 DNA sequence: TGTGCCAGCAGTGAAGCGCGCGGGGGCGCGAACGAGCAGTACTTC. Its protein product is CASSEARGGANEQYF.